The T cell receptor beta chain described here comes from a study of T cell responses to AZD1222 COVID-19 vaccine. General observations from the study: Mostly white British, mostly female donors; authors suggested clonal diversity may be underestimated.

Of note for this clone: Its antigen is undetermined.

Assay: immunoSEQ multiplex PCR; the TCRdb copy retains only in-frame clones and omits some. Among about 67,000 clones listed, 84% were seen once. The germline CDR1 and CDR2 sequences are LNHNV and YYDKDF (reference sequence). This CDR3 spans 15 amino acids. The ends were cut back, 0 bases at V and 4 bases at J, with 12 bases in the middle. This chain connects TRBV15 to TRBJ1-2, with no clear D. Source: peripheral blood, taken on day 0 of AZD1222 vaccination. This clonotype was sampled from an adult in good health. The CDR3 bases are TGTGCCACCAGCAGAGATTTAGCCAGACTCTATGGCTACACCTTC. It is translated as CATSRDLARLYGYTF.